Listed below are T cell receptor beta chains from one sample, sequenced in a study of cytomegalovirus exposure and HLA in healthy donors. Repertoires were generated with immunoSEQ multiplex PCR, while TCRdb's copy carries only in-frame clones and drops some. The sample includes under 200,000 clones, less than 90% of them seen just once. What was sequenced was PBMCs. These receptors came from a young man in good health and CMV-seronegative. The CDR3 runs from the conserved cysteine through the conserved F or W. D genes are given only for firm matches. Size tells how often a clone was seen (once, few, many) or the class of an expanded clone, and some rows leave it out.

>TRBJ2-5|NA|NA|TRBV7-8
TGTGCCAGCAGCTTAGGGGGGGGGCCTCAAGAGACCCAGTACTTC
CASSLGGGPQETQYF
>TRBJ2-2|many|TRBD1|TRBV6-1
TGTGCCAGCAGTACCGGGACAGGGGGCGGGGAGGTGTTTTTT
CASSTGTGGGEVFF
>TRBJ2-7|NA|TRBD2|TRBV7-2
TGTGCCAGCAGCCTACTAGCGGGAGTCGGTGAGCAGTACTTC
CASSLLAGVGEQYF
>TRBJ2-5|NA|TRBD2|TRBV19
TGTGCCAGTAGTCCCTGGGGGGGGTTACAAGAGACCCAGTACTTC
CASSPWGGLQETQYF
>TRBJ1-1|NA|NA|TRBV9
TGTGCCAGCAGCCTGGTGGGCCCAGACACTGAAGCTTTCTTT
CASSLVGPDTEAFF
>TRBJ2-7|NA|NA|TRBV2
TGTGCCAGCAGCCCGGGACTGAAAGACTACGAGCAGTACTTC
CASSPGLKDYEQYF
>TRBJ1-1|NA|TRBD1|TRBV28
TGCGCCAGCAGGTACAGGGGTGGGAACACTGAAGCTTTCTTT
CASRYRGGNTEAFF
>TRBJ2-1|NA|TRBD2|TRBV18
TGTGCCAGCTCACCACTAGCGGGCCACAATGAGCAGTTCTTC
CASSPLAGHNEQFF
>TRBJ1-6|NA|TRBD1|TRBV28
TGTGCCAGCAGTTTTGGACAGGGGACTGGGAATTCACCCCTCCACTTT
CASSFGQGTGNSPLHF
>TRBJ1-2|NA|NA|TRBV19
TGTGCCAGTAGTATGTTGGCGGCTTCCTATGGCTACACCTTC
CASSMLAASYGYTF
>TRBJ2-2|NA|NA|TRBV28
TGTGCCAGCATACCTATGGTGTGGCGAGGGGGAATCACCGGGGAGCTGTTTTTT
CASIPMVWRGGITGELFF
>TRBJ2-3|NA|TRBD2|TRBV2
TGTGCCAGCAGAGACGGGGGGGGGAGCACAGATACGCAGTATTTT
CASRDGGGSTDTQYF
>TRBJ1-2|NA|TRBD1|TRBV2
TGTGCCAGCAGTGACCCTGGGACAGCGTACTATGGCTACACCTTC
CASSDPGTAYYGYTF
>TRBJ2-5|NA|TRBD1|TRBV2
TGTGCCAGCAGTACCACAGGGGGCGGGTGGGAGACCCAGTACTTC
CASSTTGGGWETQYF
>TRBJ2-7|NA|NA|TRBV4-3
TGCGCCAGCAGCCAAGATCGCGGGACCTCCTACGAGCAGTACTTC
CASSQDRGTSYEQYF
>TRBJ2-3|NA|TRBD1|TRBV28
TGTGCCAGCGTTCTCACGCAGGGGGCGGGCACAGATACGCAGTATTTT
CASVLTQGAGTDTQYF
>TRBJ2-7|NA|TRBD2|TRBV6-5
TGTGCCAGCAGCGCGACTAGCGGGGCCTACGAGCAGTACTTC
CASSATSGAYEQYF
>TRBJ1-3|few|TRBD1|TRBV6-5
TGTGCCAGCAGCCGAACAGGGGCTGGAAACACCATATATTTT
CASSRTGAGNTIYF
>TRBJ1-1|NA|NA|TRBV23-1
TGCGCCAGCAGTCAATATGGGCACACTGAAGCTTTCTTT
CASSQYGHTEAFF
>TRBJ1-1|NA|NA|TRBV11-2
TGTGCCAGCAGCCGAGGGGGGGAGGGAGCTTTCTTT
CASSRGGEGAFF
>TRBJ1-2|NA|TRBD1|TRBV5-6
TGTGCCAGCACGCCCCTTCAGACAGGGCGCTATGGCTACACCTTC
CASTPLQTGRYGYTF
>TRBJ2-3|NA|TRBD1|TRBV7-9
TGTGCCAGCAGCCGTCCCCGGGACAGGGAAAGCACAGATACGCAGTATTTT
CASSRPRDRESTDTQYF
>TRBJ2-3|NA|NA|TRBV10-3
TGTGCCATCATGAGCGGTGCTAGCACAGATACGCAGTATTTT
CAIMSGASTDTQYF
>TRBJ2-5|NA|NA|TRBV15
TGTGCCACCAGCACTCTGCGGGACGGGAAATGGACCCAGTACTTC
CATSTLRDGKWTQYF
>TRBJ1-2|NA|NA|TRBV28
TGTGCCAGCAGTTTACTTCCCTATTCGGGGTATGGCTACACCTTC
CASSLLPYSGYGYTF